This T cell receptor (beta chain) stems from a study of shared clonotypes between healthy human individuals. Notes on the study in general: Tissue TCR repertoires likely differ from these blood-only repertoires. The authors expected sequencing depth to affect clonotype sharing among donors. Non-shared clonotypes displayed generation probabilities falling below those of clonotypes present in all four donors. Estimated richness values were generally larger in naive subsets than in memory subsets.

This table comes from immunoSEQ multiplex PCR, and its TCRdb copy is limited to in-frame clones, with some not included. The table includes 2 million to 3 million clones, approximately 94% detected once. Comments on this clone: Its target is not known.

The V gene end was trimmed by 4 bases and the J gene end by 6 bases; junction bases not matched to a gene: 15. There are 16 residues in the CDR3. In germline, CDR1 is MNHEY, CDR2 SVGAGI. The receptor was derived from a man younger than 35 in good health. Some clones in this sample may be carry-over from other donors' samples. Sequenced input: naive CD4+ T cells from PBMCs. This sample's subset: CD45RA+ positively selected. The chain combines TRBV6-5 with TRBJ2-7; 7 bases line up with TRBD1. The CDR3 spells CASSSPWGRGGFEQYF. The CDR3 coding sequence is TGTGCCAGCAGTTCCCCCTGGGGGAGAGGGGGCTTCGAGCAGTACTTC.